These T cell receptor beta chains were read from a single sample in a study of PD-1 blockade in mismatch repair-deficient tumors. Clones were read by immunoSEQ multiplex PCR, and TCRdb kept only the in-frame ones, dropping some. The sample records about 68,000 clones, roughly 80% being singletons. The sample in question was peripheral blood, obtained 2 weeks after starting pembrolizumab. The receptors derive from an adult with mismatch repair-deficient cancer. The CDR3 runs from the conserved cysteine through the conserved F or W. Clone size is not always given. Where it is, it says once, few, many or a class for expanded clones.

len: 14
abundance: once
v_gene: TRBV7-9
CDR3aa: CASSFGRSSYEQYF

len: 15
abundance: NA
v_gene: TRBV9
CDR3aa: CASSPRTVNTGELFF

len: 12
abundance: NA
v_gene: TRBV30
CDR3aa: CAWSRQVDEQYF

len: 14
abundance: NA
v_gene: TRBV5-1
CDR3aa: CASSIEGWNQPQHF

len: 12
abundance: NA
v_gene: TRBV7-6
CDR3aa: CASSLVGGTQFF

len: 12
abundance: NA
v_gene: TRBV6-1
CDR3aa: CASSVDRYEQYF

len: 15
abundance: NA
v_gene: TRBV12-5
CDR3aa: CASGLGTSKDQPQHF

len: 13
abundance: NA
v_gene: TRBV30
CDR3aa: CASGTSDYNEQFF

len: 14
abundance: NA
v_gene: TRBV7-9
CDR3aa: CASSPPGFAQPQHF

len: 17
abundance: NA
v_gene: TRBV11-2
CDR3aa: CASSLRGGNSPYNEQFF

len: 15
abundance: NA
v_gene: TRBV4-1
CDR3aa: CASSREPMVVDTQYF

len: 15
abundance: NA
v_gene: TRBV5-4
CDR3aa: CASSSRRGDTGELFF

len: 16
abundance: NA
v_gene: TRBV5-1
CDR3aa: CASSLDEGSSGNTIYF

len: 19
abundance: NA
v_gene: TRBV4-2
CDR3aa: CASSPRTSGSPGSYNEQFF

len: 16
abundance: NA
v_gene: TRBV4-3
CDR3aa: CASSQVWRDQSGEQYF

len: 16
abundance: NA
v_gene: TRBV19
CDR3aa: CASSPHGLAGDGEQFF

len: 14
abundance: NA
v_gene: TRBV7-9
CDR3aa: CASRKIGGLETQYF

len: 16
abundance: NA
v_gene: TRBV11-2
CDR3aa: CASSLNPAGATDTQYF

len: 15
abundance: few
v_gene: TRBV6-5
CDR3aa: CASGTGGAGSEKLFF

len: 16
abundance: NA
v_gene: TRBV5-5
CDR3aa: CASSSDYRGLDYGYTF

len: 12
abundance: once
v_gene: TRBV6-1
CDR3aa: CASRGRHGGYTF

len: 13
abundance: few
v_gene: TRBV9
CDR3aa: CASSVGYPNEQFF

len: 14
abundance: NA
v_gene: TRBV10-1
CDR3aa: CASSRKWRHYGYTF

len: 11
abundance: few
v_gene: TRBV30
CDR3aa: CAWSEVREQFF

len: 14
abundance: once
v_gene: TRBV7-3
CDR3aa: CASSLYGGMETQYF

len: 14
abundance: NA
v_gene: TRBV6-1
CDR3aa: CASRGGQGGPEQYF

len: 13
abundance: NA
v_gene: TRBV10-1
CDR3aa: CASMTSGNNEQFF

len: 16
abundance: few
v_gene: TRBV12-5
CDR3aa: CASGFRDRAIPYGYTF

len: 13
abundance: NA
v_gene: TRBV7-2
CDR3aa: CASSLDTGQPQHF